These T cell receptor beta chains were read from a single sample in a study of shared clonotypes between healthy human individuals. Clones were read by immunoSEQ multiplex PCR, and TCRdb kept only the in-frame ones, dropping some. The table records more than 400,000 clones, about 84% of them present only once. The sample was PBMCs. All receptors derive from a woman aged 35 to 49 in good health. Some clones in this sample may be carry-over from other donors' samples. CDR3s include the opening cysteine and the closing phenylalanine or tryptophan. The D gene is left open where the match is weak. Rows give clone size only sometimes, using once, few, many, or a class for an expanded clone.

V	D	J	size	DNA	CDR3
TRBV29-1	-	TRBJ2-1	-	TGCAGCCACCGTGGAGCGGAGAATGAGCAGTTCTTC	CSHRGAENEQFF
TRBV15	-	TRBJ1-2	-	TGTGCCACCAGCAACGATGGGTATGGCTACACCTTC	CATSNDGYGYTF
TRBV7-9	TRBD2	TRBJ2-1	-	TGTGCCAGCAGCCCCCGTAGCGGGAGGGCCTCCGTCCATGAGCAGTTCTTC	CASSPRSGRASVHEQFF
TRBV10-2	-	TRBJ2-7	few	TGCGCCAGCAGGGGGGACTCCTACGAGCAGTACTTC	CASRGDSYEQYF
TRBV5-4	-	TRBJ2-1	many	TGTGCCACCCCGTGGACCTACAATGAGCAGTTCTTC	CATPWTYNEQFF
TRBV4-3	-	TRBJ1-1	-	TGCGCCAGCAGCTACCAATCGCTGACAGACTTGGCCGGGGACACTGAAGCTTTCTTT	CASSYQSLTDLAGDTEAFF
TRBV28	TRBD2	TRBJ2-1	-	TGTGCCAGCAGCTCCTCAAGCGGGAGGGCCTACAATGAGCAGTTCTTC	CASSSSSGRAYNEQFF
TRBV10-3	-	TRBJ2-1	-	TGTGCCATCAGTGAGTCGGGGGACCCCCAGCAGTTCTTC	CAISESGDPQQFF
TRBV4-3	-	TRBJ2-1	-	TGCGCCAGCAGCCAAGACCCCCAAGCGACCTACAATGAGCAGTTCTTC	CASSQDPQATYNEQFF
TRBV4-1	-	TRBJ1-4	-	TGCGCCAGCAGCCAAGATCCGGGACGGAATGAAAAACTGTTTTTT	CASSQDPGRNEKLFF
TRBV18	-	TRBJ1-2	once	TGTGCCAGCTCACCATCTACAGAACCAGACTATGGCTACACCTTC	CASSPSTEPDYGYTF
TRBV5-1	TRBD1	TRBJ2-5	-	TGCGCCAGCAGCTTGGTCGGGACAGGGACGCAGGAGACCCAGTACTTC	CASSLVGTGTQETQYF
TRBV30	TRBD2	TRBJ2-5	-	TGCGCCTGGAGCCCCGGGGGGGATACCCAGTACTTC	CAWSPGGDTQYF
TRBV9	-	TRBJ2-1	-	TGTGCCAGCAGCGTAGCGATGACGGCTTCTTACAATGAGCAGTTCTTC	CASSVAMTASYNEQFF
TRBV19	TRBD1	TRBJ1-5	-	TGTGCCAGTAGTACCGGGACAGGTGGCAATCAGCCCCAGCATTTT	CASSTGTGGNQPQHF
TRBV5-6	TRBD2	TRBJ2-3	many	TGTGCCAGCAGTCGGACTAGGTACGGGGCAGATACGCAGTATTTT	CASSRTRYGADTQYF
TRBV29-1	-	TRBJ1-2	-	TGCAGCGTGTTGACAGGTGGATATGGCTACACCTTC	CSVLTGGYGYTF
TRBV10-2	TRBD2	TRBJ2-1	-	TGCGCCAGCAGTGAGGGGACTAGCACCTACAATGAGCAGTTCTTC	CASSEGTSTYNEQFF
TRBV5-1	-	TRBJ2-5	once	TGCGCCAGCAGCTTGGATAGCAGCCAAGAGACCCAGTACTTC	CASSLDSSQETQYF
TRBV6-6	-	TRBJ1-1	-	TGTGCCAGCAGCAGACTCGGGACTGAAGCTTTCTTT	CASSRLGTEAFF
TRBV6-5	-	TRBJ1-1	once	TGTGCCAGCAGTTACAGGAAGCCGAACACTGAAGCTTTCTTT	CASSYRKPNTEAFF
TRBV10-3	TRBD2	TRBJ2-5	-	TGTGCCATCAGCCGAGCGGGAGGAAAAGAGACCCAGTACTTC	CAISRAGGKETQYF
TRBV2	-	TRBJ1-4	few	TGTGCCAGCGGGCGGGGAAAACTGTTTTTT	CASGRGKLFF